These 30 T cell receptor beta chains originate from one sample sequenced in a study of blood T cell repertoires in COVID-19. Profiling relied on immunoSEQ multiplex PCR, and the TCRdb table lists in-frame clones only, not all of them. The table has 150,000 to 200,000 clones, less than 85% seen once; the top ten hold 4.4%. The sample taken for sequencing was PBMCs or T cells enriched from blood (not recorded which). The receptors were gathered from a woman in her fifties or sixties who had recovered from COVID-19.

J is TRBJ2-3 and V is TRBV18; D is ambiguous. The CDR3 length is 16 residues. Germline lookup yields CDR1 KGHSH and CDR2 LQKENI. V lost 2 bases, J lost 1 base, and 13 bases lay in between. CDR3 nucleotide sequence: TGTGCCAGCTCACCAGGCACCCTGGTTGGCACAGATACGCAGTATTTT. This translates into CASSPGTLVGTDTQYF.

This clone was seen a handful of times. The chain carries TRBV5-6 and TRBJ2-3; 8 positions agree with TRBD2. The CDR3 covers 17 residues. Germline CDR1 SGHDT, CDR2 YYEEEE. Trimming took 4 bases from V and 2 from J; bases not matched to a gene: 12. As DNA, the CDR3 is TGTGCCAGCAGCCTCTCAACGGTTAGCGGGATCACAGATACGCAGTATTTT. This gives the protein CASSLSTVSGITDTQYF.

This chain links TRBV30 with TRBJ2-1; TRBD2 matches 12 bases. The V segment lost 5 bases and the J segment 7 bases; nucleotides outside the gene matches: 12. The CDR3 loop spans 16 amino acids. Germline V gene sequence: CDR1 GTSNPN, CDR2 SVGIG (reference sequence). CDR3 sequence: CAWGGASGGAGNEQFF. The CDR3 region has the DNA TGTGCCTGGGGAGGGGCTAGCGGGGGGGCTGGGAATGAGCAGTTCTTC.

The CDR3 DNA reads as TGTGCCAGCAGTTCCGGGACTAGCAGCACCGGGGAGCTGTTTTTT. Its protein product is CASSSGTSSTGELFF. This chain connects TRBV6-2 or TRBV6-3 to TRBJ2-2; TRBD2 aligns across 9 bases. Germline CDR1 reads MNHEY; CDR2 reads SVGEGT. V gave up 4 bases and J gave up 4 bases; unmatched junction bases: 4. The CDR3 runs to 15 residues.

The chain has TRBV14 and TRBJ1-6; D may be TRBD1 (5 bases). This CDR3 contains 14 residues. With 4 bases removed from V and 7 bases from J, the gap between germline ends came to 11 bases. The germline V gene encodes CDR1 SGHDN and CDR2 FVKESK. The CDR3 here is CASSRGGYNSPLHF. Written as DNA, the CDR3 is TGTGCCAGCAGCCGGGGGGGGTACAATTCACCCCTCCACTTT.

This clone was counted a single time. This chain uses TRBV5-1 with TRBJ2-1; 10 nucleotides match TRBD2. Germline V gene data show CDR1 as SGHRS and CDR2 as YFSETQ. The ends lost 5 bases at V and 8 bases at J; junction bases unmatched: 7. The CDR3 runs 14 residues. Written as DNA, the CDR3 is TGCGCCAGCAGATTAGCGGGGGGCCTCGATGAGCAGTTCTTC. This translates into CASRLAGGLDEQFF.

The gene calls are TRBV7-8 and TRBJ1-1; the match to TRBD1 covers 9 bases. Trimming took 5 bases from V and 8 from J; bases not matched to a gene: 15. This CDR3 contains 16 residues. Germline V gene data show CDR1 as SGHVS and CDR2 as FQNEAQ. The CDR3 DNA follows: TGTGCCAGCAGCCCGACCGGGACAGGGAAATCTTCGGAAGCTTTCTTT. It codes for CASSPTGTGKSSEAFF.

This clone was picked up one time. The chain recombines TRBV7-2 with TRBJ1-3; D is unclear. Germline-derived CDR1 and CDR2 are SGHTA and FQGNSA. V lost 1 base and J 2 bases, leaving 6 bases between the germline ends. The CDR3 extends over 14 amino acids. The CDR3 loop is CASSLDTPGNTIYF. CDR3 sequence (DNA): TGTGCCAGCAGCTTAGACACCCCTGGAAACACCATATATTTT. The full variable domain, with the rest looked up from reference TRBV7-2 and TRBJ1-3, is GAGVSQSPSNKVTEKGKDVELRCDPISGHTALYWYRQSLGQGLEFLIYFQGNSAPDKSGLPSDRFSAERTGGSVSTLTIQRTQQEDSAVYLCASSLDTPGNTIYFGEGSWLTVV.

The chain recombines TRBV12-1 with TRBJ2-7; the table calls TRBD1, which could not be checked here. TRBV12-1 is classified as a pseudogene. CDR3 length equals 9 residues. CDR3 nucleotides: TGTGCCAGCAGCTCAAAGCAGTACGTC. This sequence encodes CASSSKQYV.

The chain combines TRBV11-2 with TRBJ1-5; 8 bases line up with TRBD1. The V segment lost 1 base and the J segment 5 bases; nucleotides outside the gene matches: 4. Germline CDR1 is SGHAT and CDR2 is FQNNGV. This CDR3 contains 15 residues. The CDR3 nucleotides are TGTGCCAGCAGCTTAGGTACAGGGGGGTATCAGCCCCAGCATTTT. Amino acids: CASSLGTGGYQPQHF.

J is TRBJ1-4 and V is TRBV10-1, with D maybe TRBD1 (6 bases). Per the germline V gene, CDR1 is WNHNN and CDR2 is SYGVQD (reference sequence). This CDR3 has 20 amino acids. V was clipped by 8 bases and J by 4 bases, with 32 bases between them. The CDR3 is CASPIVNREGRGLINEKLFF. The CDR3 DNA reads as TGCGCCAGCCCCATCGTGAACAGGGAGGGCCGGGGCCTCATTAATGAAAAACTGTTTTTT.

The rearrangement uses TRBV24-1 and TRBJ2-5; D may be TRBD2 (6 bases). V lost 5 bases and J 5 bases, leaving 8 bases between the germline ends. The CDR3 loop spans 12 amino acids. CDR1 is KGHDR, CDR2 SFDVKD, per germline. The CDR3: CATSAGEETQYF. The CDR3, as DNA: TGTGCCACCAGTGCGGGGGAGGAGACCCAGTACTTC.

The chain employs TRBV7-9 and TRBJ1-5, with D possibly matching TRBD1 (5 bases). Trimming took off 0 bases at V and 10 bases at J, with 13 bases between the two ends. The CDR3 consists of 14 residues. Germline-derived CDR1 and CDR2 are SEHNR and FQNEAQ (reference sequence). The CDR3 spells CASSLAGQGSPQHF. The CDR3 bases are TGTGCCAGCAGCTTAGCCGGACAAGGTAGCCCCCAGCATTTT.

The genes are TRBV2 and TRBJ1-5; 8 positions match TRBD1. Germline V gene lookup returns CDR1 SNHLY and CDR2 FYNNEI. CDR3 length equals 15 residues. After removal of 4 bases from V and 6 bases from J, the junction contained 8 bases not matched to a gene. The CDR3 coding sequence is TGTGCCAGCAGTGCTGGCAGGGGGCACGGTCAGCCCCAGCATTTT. The encoded protein is CASSAGRGHGQPQHF.

This clone was counted only a few times. CDR3 protein: CASSPTGGMNTEAFF. The CDR3 DNA reads as TGTGCCAGCAGCCCTACAGGGGGCATGAACACTGAAGCTTTCTTT. The chain is built from TRBV28 and TRBJ1-1; 9 bases align to TRBD1. With 6 bases clipped from V and 0 bases from J, the junction kept 5 bases outside the gene matches. CDR3 length: 15 amino acids. CDR1 is MDHEN and CDR2 is SYDVKM in the germline V gene.

The chain recombines TRBV7-2 with TRBJ2-1; 9 nucleotides align to TRBD2. Trimming cost V 5 bases and J 9 bases; bases outside gene matches: 11. This CDR3 is built from 15 residues. Looked up from germline, CDR1 is SGHTA and CDR2 is FQGNSA. The CDR3 spells CASSEPGLAHSEQFF. CDR3 in DNA: TGTGCCAGCAGCGAACCGGGACTAGCCCACAGTGAGCAGTTCTTC.

The chain has TRBV6-4 and TRBJ2-2, with a tentative D call TRBD2 (5 bases). There are 17 residues in the CDR3. Germline V CDR1 and CDR2: MRHNA, SNTAGT. With 5 bases removed from V and 5 bases from J, the gap between germline ends came to 21 bases. CDR3 nucleotides: TGTGCCAGCAGTCCCCTAAGCAGCGGCCTGCCAACCGGGGAGCTGTTTTTT. As protein: CASSPLSSGLPTGELFF.

V usage is TRBV30 and J usage is TRBJ1-3; D is undetermined. Trimming cost V 0 bases and J 0 bases, with 12 bases left between them. This CDR3 has 16 amino acids. CDR1 and CDR2 (germline): GTSNPN, SVGIG (reference sequence). The CDR3 region is CAWSVPMGSSGNTIYF. CDR3 sequence (DNA): TGTGCCTGGAGTGTACCTATGGGGAGCTCTGGAAACACCATATATTTT.

The chain has TRBV27 and TRBJ1-1; D uncertain. Germline CDR1 MNHEY, CDR2 SMNVEV (reference sequence). CDR3 length: 14 amino acids. V lost 5 bases, J lost 1 base, and 11 bases lay in between. For the CDR3, the DNA is TGTGCCAGCAGTATGACACATCGGAACACTGAAGCTTTCTTT. It is translated as CASSMTHRNTEAFF.

The V and J genes are TRBV29-1 and TRBJ2-1, with TRBD2 identical over 8 bases. V dropped 4 bases and J dropped 4; count of bases not matched to a gene: 6. This CDR3 has 14 amino acids. Germline lookup yields CDR1 SQVTM and CDR2 ANQGSEA. The CDR3 spells CSVVWTSLYNEQFF. CDR3 nucleotides: TGCAGCGTTGTTTGGACTAGCCTTTACAATGAGCAGTTCTTC.

The chain carries TRBV5-1 and TRBJ1-2, with TRBD1 as a possible D gene (5 bases). The germline V gene has CDR1 SGHRS and CDR2 YFSETQ. The CDR3 is 15 amino acids. Trimming removed 0 bases at V and 3 bases at J, with 12 bases between. The DNA of the CDR3 is TGCGCCAGCAGCTTGGCCCCAGGGATCGACTATGGCTACACCTTC. It specifies CASSLAPGIDYGYTF.

This chain uses TRBV4-1 with TRBJ1-1; 9 nucleotides agree with TRBD1. Looked up from germline, CDR1 is MGHRA and CDR2 is YSYEKL. This CDR3 is 19 amino acids long. J lost 1 base, V lost 0 bases, and 12 bases had no gene match. In DNA, the CDR3 is TGCGCCAGCAGCCAAGACGACCCTGGGACAGGGATCGGGAACACTGAAGCTTTCTTT. Translating gives CASSQDDPGTGIGNTEAFF.

This rearrangement joins TRBV4-1 to TRBJ1-4; D is possibly TRBD1 (5 bases). V was pared by 4 bases and J by 2 bases, with 14 bases between. The CDR3 length is 16 residues. From germline, CDR1 is MGHRA and CDR2 YSYEKL. The CDR3 loop is CASSRESGATNEKLFF. CDR3 nucleotides: TGCGCCAGCAGCCGCGAAAGTGGGGCGACTAATGAAAAACTGTTTTTT.

The V call is TRBV12-3 or TRBV12-4, the J call TRBJ1-2; the D gene is possibly TRBD1 (6 bases). Trimming removed 6 bases at V and 4 bases at J, with 12 bases between. CDR3 length equals 13 residues. CDR3 nucleotides: TGTGCCAGCAGGTCGGACAGCTTCTATGGCTACACCTTC. It specifies CASRSDSFYGYTF.

The chain is built from TRBV6-5 and TRBJ2-1, with a tentative D call TRBD1 (6 bases). Trimming removed 6 bases at V and 0 bases at J, with 12 bases between. The CDR3 loop spans 15 amino acids. In germline, CDR1 is MNHEY, CDR2 SVGAGI. The CDR3 DNA reads as TGTGCCAGCAGAGATTCCAGGGGCTCCTACAATGAGCAGTTCTTC. Translated: CASRDSRGSYNEQFF.

In this sample, this clone turned up once. In DNA form, the CDR3 reads TGTGCCAGCAGCGTAGGTGTAACCGGGGAGCTGTTTTTT. Translating it yields CASSVGVTGELFF. This chain links TRBV9 with TRBJ2-2; no clear D gene. Trimming left V 0 bases short and J 5 bases short, with 5 bases between. The CDR3 sequence is 13 residues long. CDR1 and CDR2 (germline): SGDLS, YYNGEE.

The chain is built from TRBV10-1 and TRBJ2-2; a weak D match, TRBD1 (5 bases). The germline V and J ends were trimmed by 8 bases and 4 bases, with 11 bases remaining between them. The CDR3 extends over 13 amino acids. The V gene's germline CDR1 is WNHNN and CDR2 SYGVQD (reference sequence). Here the CDR3 reads CASRQHITGELFF. CDR3 DNA: TGCGCCAGCCGACAGCACATCACCGGGGAGCTGTTTTTT.

The sample holds a few counts of this clone. The chain couples TRBV7-9 to TRBJ1-6; D is undetermined. The CDR3 consists of 12 residues. Germline V gene sequence: CDR1 SEHNR, CDR2 FQNEAQ (reference sequence). The V gene lost 2 bases and the J gene lost 9 bases, with 5 bases spanning the gap. CDR3 DNA: TGTGCCAGCAGCTTACAGGCTTCACCCCTCCACTTT. Encoded protein: CASSLQASPLHF.

The chain links TRBV4-1 to TRBJ2-3, with 10 bases aligning to TRBD2. The germline V gene encodes CDR1 MGHRA and CDR2 YSYEKL. There are 20 residues in the CDR3. The V segment lost 0 bases and the J segment 1 base; nucleotides outside the gene matches: 13. The CDR3 DNA follows: TGCGCCAGCAGCCAAGATAGCCGGCTAGCGGGGGTCAGGGGCACAGATACGCAGTATTTT. Translation gives CASSQDSRLAGVRGTDTQYF.

This clone has a handful of counts. The chain has TRBV2 and TRBJ1-6, with 7 bases lining up with TRBD1. The CDR3 is 15 amino acids. The ends lost 7 bases at V and 0 bases at J; junction bases unmatched: 3. Per germline, CDR1 SNHLY and CDR2 FYNNEI. The CDR3 reads CASKPGGSYNSPLHF. The CDR3 DNA reads TGTGCCAGCAAGCCAGGGGGCTCCTATAATTCACCCCTCCACTTT.